The next 12 T cell receptor beta chains were all read from a single sample in a study of T cell responses to AZD1222 COVID-19 vaccine. Sequencing was performed with immunoSEQ multiplex PCR; in TCRdb, only in-frame clones are kept and a portion is missing. The sample includes 100,000 to 150,000 clones, approximately 91% seen only once; the top ten take 5% to 6.5%. Material: peripheral blood, obtained on day 0 of AZD1222 vaccination. The receptors originated from an adult in good health.

The chain carries TRBV30 and TRBJ2-2, with a tentative D call TRBD1 (6 bases). The germline gives CDR1 GTSNPN, CDR2 SVGIG (reference sequence). There are 16 residues in the CDR3. V was clipped by 0 bases and J by 8 bases, with 19 bases between them. In nucleotides, the CDR3 is TGTGCCTGGAGTGTAAGGGGGTCCTACCTCCCGGGGGAGCTGTTTTTT. Translated, it gives CAWSVRGSYLPGELFF.

The chain carries TRBV7-8 and TRBJ2-3, with 9 bases fitting TRBD1. Germline V gene data show CDR1 as SGHVS and CDR2 as FQNEAQ. The CDR3 contains 17 residues. The V gene end was trimmed by 5 bases and the J gene end by 4 bases; junction bases not matched to a gene: 13. CDR3 region: CASSGEKTGGKADTQYF. Here the CDR3 DNA reads TGTGCCAGCAGCGGTGAAAAGACAGGGGGAAAGGCAGATACGCAGTATTTT.

The V gene is TRBV19, the J gene TRBJ1-2; no firm D call. From germline, CDR1 is LNHDA and CDR2 SQIVND (reference sequence). Trimming left V 4 bases short and J 8 bases short, with 14 bases between. The CDR3 runs to 13 residues. The CDR3 nucleotides read TGTGCCAGTAGTACGGACGGCAGGAGGGGCTACACCTTC. Translated, it gives CASSTDGRRGYTF.

J is TRBJ2-1 and V is TRBV5-4; 9 bases align to TRBD2. V was clipped by 0 bases and J by 6 bases; unmatched bases: 7. CDR3 size: 16 residues. Per the germline V gene, CDR1 is SGHNT and CDR2 is YYREEE (reference sequence). The CDR3 loop reads CASSLAGGGGGNEQFF. DNA of the CDR3: TGTGCCAGCAGCTTGGCTGGTGGCGGGGGGGGCAATGAGCAGTTCTTC.

This rearrangement joins TRBV19 to TRBJ2-7, with no clear D. Germline V lookup: CDR1 LNHDA, CDR2 SQIVND (reference sequence). The CDR3 loop spans 14 amino acids. Trimming took 6 bases from V and 0 from J, leaving 12 bases between them. The CDR3 sequence: CASSRFLSSYEQYF. CDR3 in DNA: TGTGCCAGTAGCCGGTTTCTGAGCTCCTACGAGCAGTACTTC.

The chain links TRBV12-3 or TRBV12-4 to TRBJ1-1, with D possibly being TRBD1 (6 bases). Trimming took 8 bases from V and 5 from J, leaving 15 bases between them. The CDR3 runs to 13 residues. The CDR3 DNA reads as TGTGCCAGCCAAGCTGACACAGGGACTGAAGCTTTCTTT. Translation: CASQADTGTEAFF.

The V gene is TRBV6-6, the J gene TRBJ1-2; D is perhaps TRBD1 (5 bases). The CDR3 runs to 10 residues. The V end was cut by 7 bases, the J end by 8 bases, with 8 bases between. Germline V gene sequence: CDR1 MNHNY, CDR2 SVGAGI (reference sequence). The CDR3: CASIGDGYTF. The CDR3 coding sequence is TGTGCCAGCATAGGGGACGGCTACACCTTC.

The gene calls are TRBV7-9 and TRBJ2-2; TRBD2 agrees at 9 bases. CDR1 SEHNR and CDR2 FQNEAQ come from the germline V gene (reference sequence). Trimming took 11 bases from V and 1 from J; bases not matched to a gene: 11. This CDR3 has 16 amino acids. The CDR3 DNA is TGTGCCGTCCACAGTCGAGCGGGAGGGAACACCGGGGAGCTGTTTTTT. It encodes CAVHSRAGGNTGELFF.

The CDR3 sequence: CASRLQGAYEQYF. The CDR3 DNA is TGTGCCAGCAGACTTCAGGGGGCCTACGAGCAGTACTTC. J is TRBJ2-7 and V is TRBV6-5; 7 positions agree with TRBD1. The CDR3 is 13 residues long. Per germline, CDR1 MNHEY and CDR2 SVGAGI. Unmatched junction bases numbered 4, after V lost 6 bases and J lost 2 bases.

The CDR3 region has the DNA TGCGCCAGCAGTGAGAGCGGGCGCCCAAATGAGCAGTTCTTC. Translated, it gives CASSESGRPNEQFF. This chain uses TRBV10-1 with TRBJ2-1; possibly TRBD2 for D (6 bases). CDR3 length: 14 amino acids. Trimming pared 2 bases from V and 7 bases from J, leaving 12 bases between. Germline CDR1 reads WNHNN; CDR2 reads SYGVQD (reference sequence).

In this sample, this clone turned up once. The rearrangement uses TRBV30 and TRBJ1-2; 7 nucleotides match TRBD1. The CDR3 length is 14 residues. J lost 4 bases, V lost 8 bases, and 13 bases had no gene match. CDR1 and CDR2 (germline): GTSNPN, SVGIG (reference sequence). CDR3: CATEETGFRYGYTF. In nucleotides, the CDR3 is TGTGCCACCGAAGAGACAGGGTTTCGCTATGGCTACACCTTC.

The CDR3: CASSYRLAGAYNEQFF. As DNA, the CDR3 is TGTGCCAGCAGTTATAGACTAGCGGGGGCTTACAATGAGCAGTTCTTC. The gene calls are TRBV6-6 and TRBJ2-1; 12 positions agree with TRBD2. The CDR3 is made up of 16 amino acids. V dropped 3 bases and J dropped 4; count of bases not matched to a gene: 4. Per germline, CDR1 MNHNY and CDR2 SVGAGI (reference sequence).